These 8 T cell receptor beta chains came from one sample sequenced in a study of T cells in Graves' hyperthyroidism and ophthalmopathy (dated by TCRdb to about 2019). The library was obtained by multiplex PCR. The instrument was an Illumina HiSeq 2000. The TCR beta CDR3 regions were amplified from RNA transcripts. A first-round RT-PCR of the TCR CDR3 used the HTBI primer set with the Qiagen OneStep RT-PCR kit. TCRdb passed the public sequencing reads through fastp at Q25 and MiXCR, retaining productive beta sequences. Every CDR3 protein is listed once, alongside the most common genes and DNA of its rows. This sample comprises around 300,000 distinct CDR3 sequences, more than 10% of them detected only once. Jointly, the top ten make up around 7.9% of the sample. Specimen: blood. Receptor source: a woman younger than 45 with Graves' hyperthyroidism that later progressed to Graves' ophthalmopathy.

CDR3 coding DNA: TGCGCCAGCAGCTTGGGCACTCTGAGCGGGAGGCCCTGGGGTGAGCAGTTCTTC. Encoded protein: CASSLGTLSGRPWGEQFF. The genes are TRBV5-1 and TRBJ2-1, with 9 nucleotides matching TRBD2. This CDR3 is 18 amino acids long. Germline values: CDR1 SGHRS, CDR2 YFSETQ. V gave up 0 bases and J gave up 9 bases; unmatched junction bases: 16.

This clonotype was counted at least ten times. The chain has TRBV9 and TRBJ2-3; a possible D gene is TRBD1 (5 bases). Germline CDR1 SGDLS, CDR2 YYNGEE. V lost 0 bases and J lost 5, with 7 bases in between. The CDR3 length is 13 residues. CDR3 amino acids: CASSVEGIDTQYF. The DNA of the CDR3 is TGTGCCAGCAGCGTAGAGGGGATAGATACGCAGTATTTT.

This clonotype was recorded many times. V gene TRBV28 combines with J gene TRBJ1-2, with D uncertain. The CDR3 has 13 amino acids. Germline lookup yields CDR1 MDHEN and CDR2 SYDVKM. The V end lost 5 bases, the J end lost 5 bases, and 12 bases lay between the germline ends. CDR3 in DNA: TGTGCCAGCAGTACCCCCCAAGGTTATGGCTACACCTTC. Protein sequence: CASSTPQGYGYTF.

The chain couples TRBV6-1 to TRBJ2-1, with 15 bases lining up with TRBD2. The J segment lost 8 bases and the V segment lost 4 bases, leaving 12 bases of the junction unmatched. The CDR3 sequence is 18 residues long. Germline CDR1 MNHNS, CDR2 SASEGT. CDR3 coding DNA: TGTGCCAGCAGTGGGACTAGCGGGAGGGCCAAGAATTTACATGAGCAGTTCTTC. Translated, it gives CASSGTSGRAKNLHEQFF.

J is TRBJ2-1 and V is TRBV5-4, with 9 bases fitting TRBD2. CDR1 SGHNT and CDR2 YYREEE come from the germline V gene (reference sequence). The CDR3 runs to 15 residues. The J segment lost 4 bases and the V segment lost 4 bases, leaving 6 bases of the junction unmatched. CDR3 residues: CASSELAGRYNEQFF. CDR3 sequence (DNA): TGTGCCAGCAGCGAGCTAGCGGGACGGTACAATGAGCAGTTCTTC.

J is TRBJ1-5 and V is TRBV7-8; D is undetermined. CDR1 and CDR2 from the germline V gene are SGHVS and FQNEAQ. The V end lost 0 bases, the J end lost 0 bases, and 21 bases lay between the germline ends. The CDR3 totals 20 residues. CDR3 loop: CASSLALGWLPPDSNQPQHF. DNA for the CDR3: TGTGCCAGCAGCTTAGCGCTTGGATGGTTACCCCCCGATAGCAATCAGCCCCAGCATTTT. Full variable domain (remainder filled in from reference TRBV7-8 and TRBJ1-5): GAGVSQSPRYKVAKRGQDVALRCDPISGHVSLFWYQQALGQGPEFLTYFQNEAQLDKSGLPSDRFFAERPEGSVSTLKIQRTQQEDSAVYLCASSLALGWLPPDSNQPQHFGDGTRLSIL.

This clonotype was detected ten times or more. The CDR3: CASSLEDYGQPQHF. CDR3 DNA: TGTGCCAGCAGTTTAGAGGATTATGGTCAGCCCCAGCATTTT. This chain uses TRBV28 with TRBJ1-5; no reliable D call. The CDR3 consists of 14 residues. CDR1 is MDHEN and CDR2 is SYDVKM in the germline V gene. The V end lost 2 bases, the J end lost 6 bases, and 11 bases lay between the germline ends.

The sample holds a few counts of this clonotype. The V and J genes are TRBV9 and TRBJ1-1; D not certain. The CDR3 consists of 13 residues. Trimming left V 4 bases short and J 4 bases short, with 11 bases between. Germline CDR1 is SGDLS and CDR2 is YYNGEE. The CDR3 sequence: CASSRKEGTEAFF. DNA of the CDR3: TGTGCCAGCAGCAGAAAAGAGGGCACTGAAGCTTTCTTT.